The source of this T cell receptor beta chain is a study of identifying expanded T cells in peripheral blood. Findings of the study overall: Clone count variance between approximately two-week samples rose with total template count. Technical replicates showed around 1.1 changed clones; around 2 weeks roughly 16; four weeks 19.

Turning to this clone: As yet, its antigen is unknown.

During the collection period, no donor immune events like infections were recorded. Germline V gene sequence: CDR1 MNHEY, CDR2 SVGAGI. Trimming removed 6 bases from V and 8 bases from J; junction bases left unmatched: 12. This CDR3 region has 14 residues. Measured with immunoSEQ multiplex PCR; TCRdb has only the in-frame clones, and not every one. The profile shows about 80,000 clones, more than 75% of them singletons. The sequence derives from a person aged 18 to 69 in good health. The V and J genes are TRBV6-5 and TRBJ1-2, with 7 bases aligning to TRBD1. The sample comprised blood. CDR3 nucleotide sequence: TGTGCCAGCAGGACCTACAGGGGAAGGGGGGGCTACACCTTC. Protein sequence: CASRTYRGRGGYTF.